Each of the 30 T cell receptor beta chains below was sequenced from the same sample in a study of OX40 agonist ivuxolimab in advanced cancers. Assay used: immunoSEQ multiplex PCR; TCRdb lists only in-frame clones, some missing. The data show roughly 66,000 clones, around 80% seen once. The input for sequencing was CD4+ or CD8+ T cells sorted from blood, taken in a trial of the OX40 agonist ivuxolimab. These receptors originate from an adult with an advanced solid tumor such as melanoma, head and neck, liver or kidney cancer.

The gene calls are TRBV15 and TRBJ2-1; TRBD2 agrees at 7 bases. With 8 bases clipped from V and 0 bases from J, the junction kept 7 bases outside the gene matches. The germline CDR1 and CDR2 sequences are LNHNV and YYDKDF (reference sequence). There are 15 residues in the CDR3. The CDR3 DNA reads TGTGCCACCGGGCGGGGGTTGAGCTCCTACAATGAGCAGTTCTTC. Protein: CATGRGLSSYNEQFF.

The rearrangement uses TRBV27 and TRBJ1-1; TRBD1 agrees at 8 bases. Germline V CDR1 and CDR2: MNHEY, SMNVEV (reference sequence). There are 16 residues in the CDR3. Losses at the gene ends were 2 bases for V and 6 bases for J; bases not matched to a gene: 11. The DNA for the CDR3 is TGTGCCAGCAGTTTACAGGGGGCCCAACTGGTGGCTGAAGCTTTCTTT. As protein: CASSLQGAQLVAEAFF.

This clone was seen a handful of times. This rearrangement joins TRBV6-1 to TRBJ1-2; no clear D gene. Trimming took 8 bases from V and 6 from J, leaving 7 bases between them. This CDR3 spans 10 amino acids. Germline V lookup: CDR1 MNHNS, CDR2 SASEGT. The chain's CDR3 is CASGWDGYTF. As DNA, the CDR3 is TGTGCCAGCGGGTGGGATGGCTACACCTTC.

V is TRBV11-1 and J is TRBJ2-7; 8 positions match TRBD1. The length of the CDR3 is 14 residues. The germline CDR1 and CDR2 sequences are SGHAT and FQDESV (reference sequence). The trim removed 1 base at V and 7 bases at J, leaving 6 bases unmatched. The CDR3 reads CASSLGTGLREQYF. The CDR3 nucleotides are TGTGCCAGCAGCTTAGGGACAGGGTTACGGGAGCAGTACTTC.

This chain links TRBV6-5 with TRBJ2-7; a possible D gene is TRBD2 (5 bases). The CDR3 consists of 14 residues. CDR1 is MNHEY, CDR2 SVGAGI, per germline. V lost 5 bases and J 4 bases, leaving 15 bases between the germline ends. For the CDR3, the DNA is TGTGCCAGCAGTCCCGCCCGGGGTAGGTACGAGCAGTACTTC. It encodes CASSPARGRYEQYF.

The chain has TRBV19 and TRBJ1-4, with D uncertain. This CDR3 spans 15 amino acids. Germline CDR1 and CDR2: LNHDA and SQIVND (reference sequence). V was clipped by 3 bases and J by 6 bases, with 14 bases between them. The CDR3 here is CASSIIGRGDEKLFF. CDR3 sequence (DNA): TGTGCCAGTAGTATTATCGGGCGTGGGGATGAAAAACTGTTTTTT.

The CDR3 sequence is CASRWTVGQPQHF. The DNA for the CDR3 is TGTGCCAGCAGGTGGACAGTGGGTCAGCCCCAGCATTTT. The J gene is TRBJ1-5, the V gene TRBV6-5; a weak D match, TRBD1 (6 bases). V dropped 6 bases and J dropped 6 bases, with 12 bases sitting between them. Germline V lookup: CDR1 MNHEY, CDR2 SVGAGI. The CDR3 consists of 13 residues.

V gene TRBV6-5 combines with J gene TRBJ2-7; D is unresolved. Germline V gene lookup returns CDR1 MNHEY and CDR2 SVGAGI. V was clipped by 7 bases and J by 9 bases, with 22 bases between them. This CDR3 spans 14 amino acids. This CDR3 is CASMPGPRSQVQYF. In nucleotides, the CDR3 is TGTGCCAGCATGCCCGGGCCACGTTCCCAAGTGCAGTACTTC.

The V and J genes are TRBV9 and TRBJ2-5; 9 bases fit TRBD2. J lost 1 base, V lost 0 bases, and 7 bases had no gene match. Germline lookup yields CDR1 SGDLS and CDR2 YYNGEE. CDR3 length: 17 amino acids. In nucleotides, the CDR3 is TGTGCCAGCAGCGTAGGGTCGACTAGCGGCGCCCAAGAGACCCAGTACTTC. As protein: CASSVGSTSGAQETQYF.

The chain links TRBV27 to TRBJ2-3; D not certain. Germline CDR1 and CDR2: MNHEY and SMNVEV (reference sequence). CDR3 size: 14 residues. Trimming cost V 3 bases and J 2 bases, with 9 bases left between them. The CDR3 here is CASSFRHHTDTQYF. The DNA of the CDR3 is TGTGCCAGCAGTTTTCGACACCACACAGATACGCAGTATTTT.

The chain combines TRBV6-6 with TRBJ2-7; D unclear. The CDR3 consists of 13 residues. V was trimmed by 8 bases and J by 0 bases, leaving 11 bases between them. The germline gives CDR1 MNHNY, CDR2 SVGAGI (reference sequence). The CDR3 loop reads CASSRQDSYEQYF. For the CDR3, the DNA is TGTGCCAGCTCCAGGCAGGACTCCTACGAGCAGTACTTC.

This rearrangement joins TRBV7-8 to TRBJ2-1; TRBD2 is a possible D gene (5 bases). V gave up 4 bases and J gave up 5 bases, with 12 bases separating them. Germline CDR1 is SGHVS and CDR2 is FQNEAQ. CDR3 length: 14 residues. The CDR3 loop is CASSSRGLDNEQFF. CDR3 DNA sequence: TGTGCCAGCAGCTCCAGAGGGTTGGACAATGAGCAGTTCTTC.

This clone was observed a single time. The rearrangement joins TRBV7-8 to TRBJ1-1; D is perhaps TRBD1 (5 bases). The CDR3 loop spans 12 amino acids. The V end was cut by 0 bases, the J end by 11 bases, with 10 bases between. Germline V gene lookup returns CDR1 SGHVS and CDR2 FQNEAQ. The CDR3 spells CASSLALGVAFF. For the CDR3, the DNA is TGTGCCAGCAGCTTAGCGCTAGGGGTGGCTTTCTTT.

This sequence joins TRBV15 and TRBJ2-3; D unclear. V gave up 3 bases and J gave up 4 bases, with 8 bases separating them. The germline gives CDR1 LNHNV, CDR2 YYDKDF (reference sequence). The CDR3 has 13 amino acids. The CDR3 DNA sequence: TGTGCCACCAGCAGGGACCATGCAGATACGCAGTATTTT. Encoded protein: CATSRDHADTQYF.

The chain has TRBV10-2 and TRBJ2-7, with D perhaps matching TRBD1 or TRBD2 (6 bases each). The CDR3 has 17 residues. Germline V CDR1 and CDR2: WSHSY, SAAADI. Trimming left V 6 bases short and J 5 bases short, with 26 bases between. The CDR3 sequence is CASRQGFGRGEKNEQYF. The CDR3 nucleotides are TGCGCCAGCAGGCAGGGGTTTGGGCGGGGTGAAAAGAACGAGCAGTACTTC.

V is TRBV9 and J is TRBJ2-1, with D perhaps matching TRBD2 (5 bases). The CDR3 extends over 16 amino acids. Trimming took 0 bases from V and 0 from J, leaving 10 bases between them. Germline lookup yields CDR1 SGDLS and CDR2 YYNGEE. The CDR3 nucleotides read TGTGCCAGCAGCGTAGCGGGGTTGAGCTCCTACAATGAGCAGTTCTTC. This codes for CASSVAGLSSYNEQFF. The full variable domain, completed using reference TRBV9 and TRBJ2-1, is DSGVTQTPKHLITATGQRVTLRCSPRSGDLSVYWYQQSLDQGLQFLIQYYNGEERAKGNILERFSAQQFPDLHSELNLSSLELGDSALYFCASSVAGLSSYNEQFFGPGTRLTVL.

This clone was detected once. The rearrangement links TRBV5-8 to TRBJ1-5, with a possible D match to TRBD1 (5 bases). CDR3 length: 14 amino acids. Germline V gives CDR1 SGHTS, CDR2 YDEGEE. V lost 0 bases to trimming and J lost 1 base, with 5 bases between them. The CDR3 reads CASSLGGSNQPQHF. CDR3 sequence (DNA): TGTGCCAGCAGCTTGGGGGGGAGCAATCAGCCCCAGCATTTT.

The rearrangement uses TRBV19 and TRBJ2-7; TRBD1 matches at 9 bases. V trimming: 5 bases; J trimming: 2 bases; junction bases outside the gene matches: 4. This CDR3 region has 14 residues. Per germline, CDR1 LNHDA and CDR2 SQIVND (reference sequence). CDR3 in DNA: TGTGCCAGTAGTTACAGGGGGCCTCCCTACGAGCAGTACTTC. Translated: CASSYRGPPYEQYF.

The chain has TRBV10-3 and TRBJ1-4; D unclear. V dropped 8 bases and J dropped 8 bases, with 15 bases sitting between them. The CDR3 extends over 13 amino acids. The germline gives CDR1 ENHRY, CDR2 SYGVKD. CDR3 nucleotide sequence: TGTGCCATCGCCGGGCCCCAAGGGGAAAAACTGTTTTTT. It yields the protein CAIAGPQGEKLFF.

The chain uses TRBV5-4 and TRBJ1-1; the D is unclear. CDR3 size: 13 residues. The V gene lost 6 bases and the J gene lost 3 bases, with 12 bases spanning the gap. From germline, CDR1 is SGHNT and CDR2 YYREEE (reference sequence). CDR3 residues: CASKRPQDTEAFF. DNA for the CDR3: TGTGCCAGCAAACGGCCGCAGGACACTGAAGCTTTCTTT.

The gene calls are TRBV2 and TRBJ2-7; 10 bases are shared with TRBD1. The junction had 2 bases not matched to a gene; V was cut back by 6 bases and J by 3 bases. CDR3 size: 13 residues. The germline gives CDR1 SNHLY, CDR2 FYNNEI. CDR3 nucleotide sequence: TGTGCCAGCAGGAGGGACAGGGGCTACGAGCAGTACTTC. The encoded protein is CASRRDRGYEQYF. Full variable domain (remainder filled in from reference TRBV2 and TRBJ2-7): EPEVTQTPSHQVTQMGQEVILRCVPISNHLYFYWYRQILGQKVEFLVSFYNNEISEKSEIFDDQFSVERPDGSNFTLKIRSTKLEDSAMYFCASRRDRGYEQYFGPGTRLTVT.

V gene TRBV14 combines with J gene TRBJ2-2, with a tentative D call TRBD1 (6 bases). This CDR3 contains 16 residues. Germline-derived CDR1 and CDR2 are SGHDN and FVKESK. The V end lost 1 base, the J end lost 5 bases, and 14 bases lay between the germline ends. CDR3 bases: TGTGCCAGCAGCCAAGCTGGGGGCGCGGCTACCGGGGAGCTGTTTTTT. Translation: CASSQAGGAATGELFF.

The chain uses TRBV15 and TRBJ1-1; 9 positions agree with TRBD1. The V gene's germline CDR1 is LNHNV and CDR2 YYDKDF (reference sequence). CDR3 size: 15 residues. The junction had 1 base not matched to a gene; V was cut back by 1 base and J by 1 base. CDR3: CATSRAGQGNTEAFF. The DNA for the CDR3 is TGTGCCACCAGCAGAGCGGGACAGGGGAACACTGAAGCTTTCTTT.

The chain has TRBV5-1 and TRBJ2-5; 9 bases align to TRBD2. The CDR3 length is 14 residues. CDR1 and CDR2 from the germline V gene are SGHRS and YFSETQ. Trimming at V came to 4 bases and at J to 4 bases, leaving 5 bases not matched to a gene. The chain's CDR3 is CASSPALAGETQYF. CDR3 sequence (DNA): TGCGCCAGCAGCCCGGCACTAGCGGGAGAGACCCAGTACTTC.

The rearrangement joins TRBV7-2 to TRBJ2-7, with 8 bases matching TRBD1. This CDR3 spans 15 amino acids. Trimming removed 5 bases from V and 5 bases from J; junction bases left unmatched: 11. Germline CDR1 and CDR2: SGHTA and FQGNSA. The CDR3 loop reads CASSPKQGAGNEQYF. DNA for the CDR3: TGTGCCAGCAGCCCCAAGCAGGGGGCGGGTAACGAGCAGTACTTC.

CDR3: CASSSTTSNTGELFF. The DNA for the CDR3 is TGTGCCAGCAGCTCCACTACCTCGAACACCGGGGAGCTGTTTTTT. The rearrangement uses TRBV7-2 and TRBJ2-2; D not resolved. Trimming cost V 4 bases and J 0 bases, with 9 bases left between them. The CDR3 is 15 residues long. In germline, CDR1 is SGHTA, CDR2 FQGNSA.

Notes on this clone: Other DNA sequences within the sample encode an identical CDR3. The chain links TRBV29-1 to TRBJ1-2, with 7 bases identical to TRBD1. Germline CDR1 and CDR2: SQVTM and ANQGSEA. The CDR3 has 11 amino acids. J lost 4 bases, V lost 8 bases, and 4 bases had no gene match. DNA for the CDR3: TGCAGCTCCCGGGACAGCTATGGCTACACCTTC. Translating it yields CSSRDSYGYTF.

This clone appeared a few times. The chain carries TRBV30 and TRBJ2-6; D not certain. This CDR3 contains 14 residues. Germline values: CDR1 GTSNPN, CDR2 SVGIG (reference sequence). Trimming took off 8 bases at V and 4 bases at J, with 15 bases between the two ends. Here the CDR3 reads CAQKARSGANVLTF. In DNA, the CDR3 is TGTGCCCAAAAAGCCCGGAGCGGGGCCAACGTCCTGACTTTC. Filled out from reference TRBV30 and TRBJ2-6, the complete variable domain reads SQTIHQWPATLVQPVGSPLSLECTVEGTSNPNLYWYRQAAGRGLQLLFYSVGIGQISSEVPQNLSASRPQDRQFILSSKKLLLSDSGFYLCAQKARSGANVLTFGAGSRLTVL.

The chain uses TRBV6-1 and TRBJ2-2; D is unclear. The CDR3 covers 14 residues. V was pared by 7 bases and J by 2 bases, with 11 bases between. Germline CDR1 is MNHNS and CDR2 is SASEGT. As DNA, the CDR3 is TGTGCCAGCATCACGACAAAAAACACCGGGGAGCTGTTTTTT. Translated: CASITTKNTGELFF.

The chain links TRBV30 to TRBJ1-3, with D hard to call. V lost 4 bases to trimming and J lost 0 bases, with 4 bases between them. The CDR3 runs 12 residues. Germline CDR1 reads GTSNPN; CDR2 reads SVGIG (reference sequence). CDR3 DNA: TGTGCCTGGACAATCTCTGGAAACACCATATATTTT. Its protein is CAWTISGNTIYF.